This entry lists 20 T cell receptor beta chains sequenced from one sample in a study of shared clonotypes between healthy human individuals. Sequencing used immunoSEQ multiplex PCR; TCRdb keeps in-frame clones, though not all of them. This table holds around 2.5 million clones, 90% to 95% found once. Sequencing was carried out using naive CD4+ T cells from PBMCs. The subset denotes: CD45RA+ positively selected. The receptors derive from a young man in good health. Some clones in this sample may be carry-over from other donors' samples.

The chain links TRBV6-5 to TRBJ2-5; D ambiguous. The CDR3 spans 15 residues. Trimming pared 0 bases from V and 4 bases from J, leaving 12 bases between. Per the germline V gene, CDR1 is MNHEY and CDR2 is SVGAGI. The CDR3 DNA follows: TGTGCCAGCAGTTACTCTTTTTCTCAACCAGAGACCCAGTACTTC. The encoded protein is CASSYSFSQPETQYF.

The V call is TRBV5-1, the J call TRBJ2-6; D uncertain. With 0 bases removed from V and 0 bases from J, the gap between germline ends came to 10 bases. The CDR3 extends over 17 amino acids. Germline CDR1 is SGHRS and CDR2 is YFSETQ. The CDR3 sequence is CASSLVKESSGANVLTF. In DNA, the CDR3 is TGCGCCAGCAGCTTGGTGAAGGAGAGCTCTGGGGCCAACGTCCTGACTTTC.

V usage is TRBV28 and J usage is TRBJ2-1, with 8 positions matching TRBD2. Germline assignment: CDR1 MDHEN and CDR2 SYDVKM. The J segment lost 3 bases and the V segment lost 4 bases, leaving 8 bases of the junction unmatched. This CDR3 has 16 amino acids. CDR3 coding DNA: TGTGCCAGCAGTTCCTTAGCGGGGTTGGACTACAATGAGCAGTTCTTC. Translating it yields CASSSLAGLDYNEQFF. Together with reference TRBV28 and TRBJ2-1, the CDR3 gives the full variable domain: DVKVTQSSRYLVKRTGEKVFLECVQDMDHENMFWYRQDPGLGLRLIYFSYDVKMKEKGDIPEGYSVSREKKERFSLILESASTNQTSMYLCASSSLAGLDYNEQFFGPGTRLTVL.

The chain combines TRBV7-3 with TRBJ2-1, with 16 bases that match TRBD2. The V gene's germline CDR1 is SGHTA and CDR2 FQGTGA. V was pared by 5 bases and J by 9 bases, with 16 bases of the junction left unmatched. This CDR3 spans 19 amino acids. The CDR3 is CASSLRPGLAGGPGGEQFF. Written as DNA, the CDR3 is TGTGCCAGCAGCCTAAGGCCGGGACTAGCGGGAGGGCCCGGGGGTGAGCAGTTCTTC.

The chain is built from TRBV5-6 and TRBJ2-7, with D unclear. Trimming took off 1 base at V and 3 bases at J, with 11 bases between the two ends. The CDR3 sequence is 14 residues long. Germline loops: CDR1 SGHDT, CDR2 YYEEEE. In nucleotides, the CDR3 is TGTGCCAGCAGCTTGTTACAGCAGAACTACGAGCAGTACTTC. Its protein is CASSLLQQNYEQYF.

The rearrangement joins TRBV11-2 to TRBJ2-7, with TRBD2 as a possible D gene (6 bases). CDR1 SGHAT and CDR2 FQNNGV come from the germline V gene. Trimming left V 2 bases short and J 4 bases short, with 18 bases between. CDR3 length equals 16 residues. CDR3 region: CASSLSGTSRGYEQYF. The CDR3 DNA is TGTGCCAGCAGCTTATCGGGGACTTCTCGGGGATACGAGCAGTACTTC.

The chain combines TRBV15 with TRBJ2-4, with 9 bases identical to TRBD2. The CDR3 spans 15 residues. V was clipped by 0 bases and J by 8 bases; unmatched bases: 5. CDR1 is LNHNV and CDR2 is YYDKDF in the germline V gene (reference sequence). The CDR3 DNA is TGTGCCACCAGCAGAGATGGGCGGGAGGGGGACATTCAGTACTTC. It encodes CATSRDGREGDIQYF.

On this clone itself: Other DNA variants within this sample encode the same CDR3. The CDR3 loop is CASSLSYGYTF. CDR3 bases: TGTGCCAGCAGTTTAAGCTATGGCTACACCTTC. The chain links TRBV28 to TRBJ1-2, with D uncertain. V shed 2 bases and J shed 4 bases, with 2 bases lying between them. CDR3 size: 11 residues. The germline V gene has CDR1 MDHEN and CDR2 SYDVKM.

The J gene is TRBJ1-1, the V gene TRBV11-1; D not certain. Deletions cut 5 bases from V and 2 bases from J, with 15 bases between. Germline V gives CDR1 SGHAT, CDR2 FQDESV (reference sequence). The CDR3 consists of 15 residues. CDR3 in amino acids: CASSPSDGTNTEAFF. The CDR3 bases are TGTGCCAGCAGCCCTTCTGACGGAACAAACACTGAAGCTTTCTTT.

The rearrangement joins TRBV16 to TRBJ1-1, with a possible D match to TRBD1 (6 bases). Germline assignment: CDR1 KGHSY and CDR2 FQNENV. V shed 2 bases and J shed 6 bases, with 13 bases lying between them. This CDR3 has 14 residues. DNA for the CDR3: TGTGCCAGCAGCCAAGCCGGGGGGCGGGCTGAAGCTTTCTTT. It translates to CASSQAGGRAEAFF.

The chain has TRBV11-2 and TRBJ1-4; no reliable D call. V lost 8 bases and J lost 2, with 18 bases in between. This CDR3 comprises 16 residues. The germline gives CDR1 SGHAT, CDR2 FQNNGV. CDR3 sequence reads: CASCPLATGTNEKLFF. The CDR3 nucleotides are TGTGCCAGCTGCCCGTTGGCGACGGGGACTAATGAAAAACTGTTTTTT.

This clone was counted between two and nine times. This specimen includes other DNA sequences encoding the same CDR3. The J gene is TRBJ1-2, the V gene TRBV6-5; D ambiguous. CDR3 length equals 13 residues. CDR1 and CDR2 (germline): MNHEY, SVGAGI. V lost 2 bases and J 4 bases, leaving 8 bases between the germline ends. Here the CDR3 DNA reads TGTGCCAGCAGTTACCGTGGAGGCTATGGCTACACCTTC. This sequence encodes CASSYRGGYGYTF.

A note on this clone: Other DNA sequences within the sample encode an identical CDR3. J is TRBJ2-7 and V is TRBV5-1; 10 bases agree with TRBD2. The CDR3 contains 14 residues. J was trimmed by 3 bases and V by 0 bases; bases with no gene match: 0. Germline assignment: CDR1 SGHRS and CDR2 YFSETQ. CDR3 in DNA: TGCGCCAGCAGCTTGGGGACTAGCGGCTACGAGCAGTACTTC. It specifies CASSLGTSGYEQYF.

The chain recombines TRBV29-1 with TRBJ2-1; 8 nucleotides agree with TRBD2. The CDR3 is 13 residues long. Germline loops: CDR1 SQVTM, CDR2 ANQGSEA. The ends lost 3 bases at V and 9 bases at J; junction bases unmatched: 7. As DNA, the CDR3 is TGCAGCGTTGAGCCAGCGGGAGTGCCTGAGCAGTTCTTC. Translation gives CSVEPAGVPEQFF.

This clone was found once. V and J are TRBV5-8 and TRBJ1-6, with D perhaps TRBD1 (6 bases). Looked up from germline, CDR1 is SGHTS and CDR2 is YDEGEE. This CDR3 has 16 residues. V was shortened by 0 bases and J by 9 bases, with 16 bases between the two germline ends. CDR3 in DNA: TGTGCCAGCAGCTTGGGAGACAGGTTCTTCAGTTCACCCCTCCACTTT. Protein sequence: CASSLGDRFFSSPLHF.

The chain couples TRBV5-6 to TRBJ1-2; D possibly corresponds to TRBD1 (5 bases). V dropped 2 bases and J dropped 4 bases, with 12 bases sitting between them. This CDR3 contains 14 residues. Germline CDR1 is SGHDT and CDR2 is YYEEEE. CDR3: CASSLMPQGYGYTF. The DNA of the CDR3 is TGTGCCAGCAGCTTAATGCCCCAGGGCTATGGCTACACCTTC.

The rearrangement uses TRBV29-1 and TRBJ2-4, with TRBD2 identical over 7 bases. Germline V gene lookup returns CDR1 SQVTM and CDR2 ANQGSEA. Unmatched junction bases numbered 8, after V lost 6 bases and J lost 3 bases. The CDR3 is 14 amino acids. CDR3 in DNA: TGCAGCGTGGGGGGGTCGCTAAACAAAAACATTCAGTACTTC. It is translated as CSVGGSLNKNIQYF. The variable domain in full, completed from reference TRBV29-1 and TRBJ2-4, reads SAVISQKPSRDICQRGTSLTIQCQVDSQVTMMFWYRQQPGQSLTLIATANQGSEATYESGFVIDKFPISRPNLTFSTLTVSNMSPEDSSIYLCSVGGSLNKNIQYFGAGTRLSVL.

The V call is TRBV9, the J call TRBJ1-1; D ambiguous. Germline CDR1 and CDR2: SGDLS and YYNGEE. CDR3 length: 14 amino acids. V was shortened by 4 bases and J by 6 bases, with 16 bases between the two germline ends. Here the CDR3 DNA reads TGTGCCAGCAGCCCAGGACTTTTTGGCGCTGAAGCTTTCTTT. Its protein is CASSPGLFGAEAFF.

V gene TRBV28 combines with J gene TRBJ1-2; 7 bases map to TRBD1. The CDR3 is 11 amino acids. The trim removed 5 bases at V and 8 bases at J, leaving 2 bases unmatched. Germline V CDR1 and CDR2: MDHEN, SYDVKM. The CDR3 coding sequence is TGTGCCAGCAGTACACAGGGGGGCTACACCTTC. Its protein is CASSTQGGYTF.

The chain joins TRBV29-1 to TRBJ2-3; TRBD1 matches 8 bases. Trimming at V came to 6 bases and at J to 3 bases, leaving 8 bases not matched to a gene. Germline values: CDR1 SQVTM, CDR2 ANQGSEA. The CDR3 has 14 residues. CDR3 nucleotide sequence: TGCAGCGTCGGACAGGGTGTCGGAACAGATACGCAGTATTTT. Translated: CSVGQGVGTDTQYF.